The clone carrying this T cell receptor beta chain was picked up a small number of times. Its antigen remains unidentified. MiXCR was run by TCRdb on the PCR reads, yielding one entry per CDR3 protein. Of roughly 31,000 distinct CDR3 sequences listed, approximately 49% are singletons. Time point noted: late sampling 161 to 241 days after vaccination in three convalescent patients. This specimen belongs to a study of vaccination and CD4 T cells after COVID-19. For the study at large: The convalescent population consisted of six males and four females, two of whom were of Hispanic ethnicity. Between diagnosis and the drawing of post-COVID samples lay a median roughly 91 days (range 35 to 161). Study results and limitations: It was found that, in convalescent patients, 304 of 307 vaccine-specific clones were spike mono-reactive. Early timepoints after natural infection were not analyzed in these convalescent patients.

This CDR3 is built from 16 residues. Germline V gives CDR1 SGHVS, CDR2 FQNEAQ. The V segment lost 6 bases and the J segment 2 bases; nucleotides outside the gene matches: 8. The sequencing used CD4+ T cells from blood, collected about 7 months after SARS-CoV-2 vaccination. This chain uses TRBV7-8 with TRBJ2-1, with TRBD2 matching 9 bases. The source of this sequence is a human donor who had recovered from COVID-19. The CDR3 spells CASRRIAGAAYNEQFF. The CDR3 DNA is TGTGCCAGCAGACGGATAGCGGGAGCGGCCTACAATGAGCAGTTCTTC.